A selection of T cell receptor beta chains follows, all from one sample in a study of T cell responses to AZD1222 COVID-19 vaccine. Sequencing used immunoSEQ multiplex PCR; TCRdb keeps in-frame clones, though not all of them. In the table there are 75,000 to 95,000 clones, 70% to 90% of which are singletons. Sequencing was performed on peripheral blood, taken on day 0 of AZD1222 vaccination. The receptor set was obtained from an adult in good health. Each CDR3 is given with its conserved first and last residue. D genes are given only for firm matches. Size is omitted from some rows. Given values are once, few, many or a class for expanded clones.

D gene	V gene	J gene	clone size	CDR3 protein	CDR3 DNA
.	TRBV7-2	TRBJ1-3	.	CASSGVQGPGNTIYF	TGTGCCAGCAGCGGGGTGCAGGGCCCCGGAAACACCATATATTTT
.	TRBV3-1/TRBV3-2	TRBJ1-2	.	CASSAPGLRNGYTF	TGTGCCAGCAGCGCACCGGGACTGCGAAATGGCTACACCTTC
TRBD1	TRBV6-6	TRBJ2-6	.	CASSPGTGPRSGANVLTF	TGTGCCAGCAGTCCCGGGACAGGTCCCCGCTCTGGGGCCAACGTCCTGACTTTC
.	TRBV6-2/TRBV6-3	TRBJ2-2	.	CASSYLPGQGSTGELFF	TGTGCCAGCAGTTACTTACCAGGGCAGGGGAGCACCGGGGAGCTGTTTTTT
.	TRBV6-5	TRBJ2-3	.	CASSYLNGVPDTQYF	TGTGCCAGCAGTTACTTGAACGGGGTCCCCGATACGCAGTATTTT
.	TRBV19	TRBJ2-2	.	CASTSNEKWAGSRELFF	TGTGCCAGTACCTCCAATGAAAAATGGGCGGGTTCCAGGGAGCTGTTTTTT
.	TRBV24-1	TRBJ1-5	.	CATSEGGGMGQPQHF	TGTGCCACCAGTGAGGGCGGAGGGATGGGTCAGCCCCAGCATTTT
.	TRBV6-1	TRBJ1-4	few	CASSDTFRGKLFF	TGTGCCAGCAGTGACACCTTCAGAGGAAAACTGTTTTTT
.	TRBV28	TRBJ2-4	few	CASSRQLGAKNIQYF	TGTGCCAGCAGTCGACAGCTAGGGGCCAAAAACATTCAGTACTTC
.	TRBV7-3	TRBJ2-5	.	CASSLRWQETQYF	TGTGCCAGCAGCTTAAGGTGGCAAGAGACCCAGTACTTC
.	TRBV6-5	TRBJ2-5	.	CASSHKLDWETQYF	TGTGCCAGCAGTCATAAACTAGATTGGGAGACCCAGTACTTC
.	TRBV5-4	TRBJ2-2	.	CASSLVGGQTGELFF	TGTGCCAGCAGCTTGGTGGGGGGCCAAACCGGGGAGCTGTTTTTT
.	TRBV7-2	TRBJ1-1	.	CASSLMGGNTEAFF	TGTGCCAGCAGCTTAATGGGGGGCAATACTGAAGCTTTCTTT
TRBD1	TRBV30	TRBJ1-3	.	CAWNPRGQVLPIYF	TGTGCCTGGAATCCCAGGGGACAGGTGCTCCCCATATATTTT
.	TRBV18	TRBJ1-2	few	CASSPADWGANYGYTF	TGTGCCAGCTCACCAGCTGACTGGGGAGCTAACTATGGCTACACCTTC
TRBD1	TRBV10-3	TRBJ2-7	.	CAITPDGQGYEQYF	TGTGCCATCACCCCGGACGGACAGGGCTACGAGCAGTACTTC
TRBD1	TRBV19	TRBJ2-7	few	CASSMPNAGTAYEQYF	TGTGCCAGTAGTATGCCCAATGCCGGGACAGCCTACGAGCAGTACTTC
.	TRBV30	TRBJ2-5	.	CAWDSLETQYF	TGTGCCTGGGACAGTCTAGAGACCCAGTACTTC
.	TRBV6-5	TRBJ1-1	.	CASSQFQGLTEAFF	TGTGCCAGCAGTCAGTTTCAAGGACTGACTGAAGCTTTCTTT